Detailed here is one T cell receptor beta chain. As yet, its antigen is unknown. This CDR3 contains 14 residues. Germline values: CDR1 LGHNA, CDR2 YNFKEQ. The V end was cut by 3 bases, the J end by 6 bases, with 12 bases between. A patient was excluded if there was uncontrolled infection, other autoimmune disease, pregnancy or lactation. This entry belongs to a study of T cells in Graves' hyperthyroidism and ophthalmopathy. It was RNA transcripts that yielded the amplified TCR beta CDR3 regions. The TCR CDR3 was amplified in a first-round RT-PCR using the HTBI primer set. TCRdb reanalysed the multiplex PCR reads using MiXCR and keeps one entry per CDR3 protein. Of approximately 400,000 distinct CDR3 sequences detected, roughly 25% appear once; the ten largest clones hold around four fifths. Study observations and caveats: In validation, the model predicted ophthalmopathy. These predictions came a median about 6.8 months before onset. The majority of expanded thyroid clonotypes above 0.001 also appeared in blood. Ophthalmopathy stood apart from stable hyperthyroidism in a 13 V-J model.

This TCR was recovered from a man aged 45-65 years with Graves' hyperthyroidism. Sequenced: blood. This chain connects TRBV4-2 to TRBJ2-1; D gene ambiguous. CDR3 nucleotide sequence: TGTGCCAGCAGCCAGAGAGAGGCTGGCAATGAGCAGTTCTTC. Encoded protein: CASSQREAGNEQFF.